The T cell receptor beta chain under discussion was sequenced for a study of T cells after yellow fever vaccination. At least ten counts were recorded for this clonotype. Conversion of TCR transcripts into cDNA relied on 5'RACE template switching, which added a universal primer site and UMIs. TCRdb called the 5' RACE reads again in MiXCR, with one record for every CDR3 protein. This sample has approximately 13,000 distinct CDR3 sequences, with nearly 5% found just once. The CDR3 spans 10 residues. The V end was cut by 11 bases, the J end by 4 bases, with 6 bases between. The sequence was obtained from a man aged 25-45 years who received the YFV17D yellow fever vaccine. The genes are TRBV12-3 or TRBV12-4 and TRBJ2-1; D remains unclear. The starting material was PBMCs, either bulk or a sorted T-cell subset (CD4+, CD8+, memory, or dextramer-sorted; not recorded which), obtained 45 days after the yellow fever booster vaccination. As DNA, the CDR3 is TGTGCCGTAGGGTACAATGAGCAGTTCTTC. Translating gives CAVGYNEQFF.